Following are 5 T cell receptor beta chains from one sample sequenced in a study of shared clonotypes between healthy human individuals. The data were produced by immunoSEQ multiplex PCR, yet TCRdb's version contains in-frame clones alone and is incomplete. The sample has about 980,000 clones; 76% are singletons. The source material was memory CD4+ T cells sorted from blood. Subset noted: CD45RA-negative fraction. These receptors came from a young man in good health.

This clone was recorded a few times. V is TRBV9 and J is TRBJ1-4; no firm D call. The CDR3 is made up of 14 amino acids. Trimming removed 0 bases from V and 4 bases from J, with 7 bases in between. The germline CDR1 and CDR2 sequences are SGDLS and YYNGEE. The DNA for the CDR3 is TGTGCCAGCAGCGTAGGACCGGTTAATGAAAAACTGTTTTTT. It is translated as CASSVGPVNEKLFF. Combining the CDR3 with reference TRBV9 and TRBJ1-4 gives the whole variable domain DSGVTQTPKHLITATGQRVTLRCSPRSGDLSVYWYQQSLDQGLQFLIQYYNGEERAKGNILERFSAQQFPDLHSELNLSSLELGDSALYFCASSVGPVNEKLFFGSGTQLSVL.

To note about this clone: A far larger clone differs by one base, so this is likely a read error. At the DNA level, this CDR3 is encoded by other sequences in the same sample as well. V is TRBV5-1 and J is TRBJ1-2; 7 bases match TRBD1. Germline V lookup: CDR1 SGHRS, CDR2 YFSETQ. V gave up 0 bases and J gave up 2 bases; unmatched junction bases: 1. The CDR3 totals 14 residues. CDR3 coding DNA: TGCGCCAGCAGCTTGGGACAGGGAAACTATGGCTACACCTTC. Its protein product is CASSLGQGNYGYTF. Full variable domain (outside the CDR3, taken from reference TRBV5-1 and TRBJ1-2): KAGVTQTPRYLIKTRGQQVTLSCSPISGHRSVSWYQQTPGQGLQFLFEYFSETQRNKGNFPGRFSGRQFSNSRSEMNVSTLELGDSALYLCASSLGQGNYGYTFGSGTRLTVV.

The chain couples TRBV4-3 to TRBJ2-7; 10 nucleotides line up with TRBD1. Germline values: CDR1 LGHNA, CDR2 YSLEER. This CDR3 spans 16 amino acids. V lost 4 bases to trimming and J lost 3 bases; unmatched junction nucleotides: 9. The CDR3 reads CASSLARGQGIYEQYF. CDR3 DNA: TGCGCCAGCAGCCTCGCCAGGGGACAGGGGATCTACGAGCAGTACTTC.

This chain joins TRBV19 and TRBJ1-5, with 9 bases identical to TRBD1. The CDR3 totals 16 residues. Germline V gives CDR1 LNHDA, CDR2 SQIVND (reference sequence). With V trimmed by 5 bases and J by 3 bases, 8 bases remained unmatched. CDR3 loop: CASSSGQGIVNQPQHF. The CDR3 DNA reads TGTGCCAGTAGTTCGGGACAGGGAATTGTCAATCAGCCCCAGCATTTT.

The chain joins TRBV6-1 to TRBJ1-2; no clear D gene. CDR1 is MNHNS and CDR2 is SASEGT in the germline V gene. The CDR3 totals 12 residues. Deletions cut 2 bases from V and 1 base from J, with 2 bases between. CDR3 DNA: TGTGCCAGCAGTGAAATTAACTATGGCTACACCTTC. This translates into CASSEINYGYTF.